These T cell receptor beta chains were read from a single sample in a study of T cell responses to AZD1222 COVID-19 vaccine. Some clones are missing from TCRdb's copy, which holds only in-frame ones; the method was immunoSEQ multiplex PCR. Among more than 250,000 clones, approximately 95% were seen once, and the ten largest hold 0.55%. Sequences were derived from peripheral blood, sampled on day 0 of AZD1222 vaccination. The receptors derive from an adult in good health. Each CDR3 is given with its conserved first and last residue. The D gene is left open where the match is weak. The size field is filled for only some rows; it gives once, few, many or a size class.

DNA: TGTGCCAGCAGTGACAGATTAGGAAACTACGAGCAGTACTTC; CDR3: CASSDRLGNYEQYF; size: .; J: TRBJ2-7; D: .; V: TRBV2; length: 14
DNA: TGTGCCAGCAGTTTGGACAGGGCGGACACTGAAGCTTTCTTT; CDR3: CASSLDRADTEAFF; size: .; J: TRBJ1-1; D: TRBD1; V: TRBV2; length: 14
DNA: TGCGCCAGCAGCCCTCTCGTAGCGGGGAACAATGAGCAGTTCTTC; CDR3: CASSPLVAGNNEQFF; size: .; J: TRBJ2-1; D: TRBD2; V: TRBV4-3; length: 15
DNA: TGTGCCAGCCTGGGGAGCACTGAAGCTTTCTTT; CDR3: CASLGSTEAFF; size: .; J: TRBJ1-1; D: .; V: TRBV3-1/TRBV3-2; length: 11
DNA: TGTGCCAGCAGCACCACAGGGTCCAGGCCAGGCTCCTATAATTCACCCCTCCACTTT; CDR3: CASSTTGSRPGSYNSPLHF; size: .; J: TRBJ1-6; D: .; V: TRBV28; length: 19
DNA: TGTGCCACCGTGACAGGCGGGAATGAAAAACTGTTTTTT; CDR3: CATVTGGNEKLFF; size: .; J: TRBJ1-4; D: .; V: TRBV7-9; length: 13
DNA: TGCAGCGTTGGGGACGCAGGGGATACGCAGTATTTT; CDR3: CSVGDAGDTQYF; size: .; J: TRBJ2-3; D: .; V: TRBV29-1; length: 12
DNA: TGCGCCAGCAGCTTGAAACAGGACACTGAAGCTTTCTTT; CDR3: CASSLKQDTEAFF; size: .; J: TRBJ1-1; D: .; V: TRBV5-1; length: 13
DNA: TGCAGCGTCCCCGACAACTGGAACACTGAAGCTTTCTTT; CDR3: CSVPDNWNTEAFF; size: .; J: TRBJ1-1; D: .; V: TRBV29-1; length: 13
DNA: TGTGCCAGCAGTTCCCTCCGGACCGGGGCCAACGTCCTGACTTTC; CDR3: CASSSLRTGANVLTF; size: .; J: TRBJ2-6; D: .; V: TRBV28; length: 15
DNA: TGTGCCAGCAGCCCCGGGCTAGCGGGGAGCACAGATACGCAGTATTTT; CDR3: CASSPGLAGSTDTQYF; size: .; J: TRBJ2-3; D: TRBD2; V: TRBV7-3; length: 16
DNA: TGCGCCAGCAGCTTGCAAAGTCTGCGGGGCTACACCTTC; CDR3: CASSLQSLRGYTF; size: .; J: TRBJ1-2; D: .; V: TRBV5-1; length: 13
DNA: TGTGCCAGCAGCCCAGGGTTCGGCAATGAGCAGTTCTTC; CDR3: CASSPGFGNEQFF; size: .; J: TRBJ2-1; D: .; V: TRBV3-1/TRBV3-2; length: 13
DNA: TGCGCCAGCAGCTTGGTCGGCAGGGGTAATGAAAAACTGTTTTTT; CDR3: CASSLVGRGNEKLFF; size: .; J: TRBJ1-4; D: .; V: TRBV5-1; length: 15
DNA: TGTGCCAGCAGCCAACAACAAGAGACCCAGTACTTC; CDR3: CASSQQQETQYF; size: .; J: TRBJ2-5; D: .; V: TRBV3-1/TRBV3-2; length: 12
DNA: TGTGCCAGCAGCTTAGCGCGGGACCCCTACGAGCAGTACTTC; CDR3: CASSLARDPYEQYF; size: .; J: TRBJ2-7; D: .; V: TRBV7-8; length: 14
DNA: TGCGCCAGCAGCCCTTTGTGGACAGGGGCCAGGGGGACGCAGTATTTT; CDR3: CASSPLWTGARGTQYF; size: .; J: TRBJ2-3; D: TRBD1; V: TRBV4-1; length: 16
DNA: TGTGCCAGCAGCTTAGGAGGTGGGGGGGCTGGGCGCGAGCAGTACTTC; CDR3: CASSLGGGGAGREQYF; size: .; J: TRBJ2-7; D: .; V: TRBV7-2; length: 16
DNA: TGCGCCAGCAGCTTAGGGGACTCACCCTACAATGAGCAGTTCTTC; CDR3: CASSLGDSPYNEQFF; size: .; J: TRBJ2-1; D: .; V: TRBV5-1; length: 15
DNA: TGTGCCAGCCGCACTTCAGGGGTCGGAAACACCATATATTTT; CDR3: CASRTSGVGNTIYF; size: once; J: TRBJ1-3; D: .; V: TRBV2; length: 14
DNA: TGTGCCCTCTCGGCGGAGCCCACAGATACGCAGTATTTT; CDR3: CALSAEPTDTQYF; size: .; J: TRBJ2-3; D: .; V: TRBV10-3; length: 13
DNA: TGTGCCAGCAGCGCCCCCGGAGGGGGAAACACCATATATTTT; CDR3: CASSAPGGGNTIYF; size: once; J: TRBJ1-3; D: .; V: TRBV9; length: 14
DNA: TGTGCCAGCAGTAGTGGTCTGGGGCAGTTCTTC; CDR3: CASSSGLGQFF; size: .; J: TRBJ2-1; D: .; V: TRBV2; length: 11
DNA: TGCGCCAGCAGTCAATCTTTGGATTCACCCCTCCACTTT; CDR3: CASSQSLDSPLHF; size: .; J: TRBJ1-6; D: .; V: TRBV4-1; length: 13
DNA: TGTGCCAGCAGCGGGACTCAAGATCAGGGCTACACCTTC; CDR3: CASSGTQDQGYTF; size: .; J: TRBJ1-2; D: .; V: TRBV2; length: 13
DNA: TGTGCCAGCAGCTTGGTCGGGAAAAGTGGAAACACCATATATTTT; CDR3: CASSLVGKSGNTIYF; size: .; J: TRBJ1-3; D: .; V: TRBV5-8; length: 15
DNA: TGTGCCAGCAGTTCGGTAAAACTCTATGGCTACACCTTC; CDR3: CASSSVKLYGYTF; size: .; J: TRBJ1-2; D: .; V: TRBV6-5; length: 13
DNA: TGTGCCAGCAGCTTTTCATGGGGGTACAATGAGCAGTTCTTC; CDR3: CASSFSWGYNEQFF; size: once; J: TRBJ2-1; D: .; V: TRBV5-5; length: 14
DNA: TGTGCCAGCGGGCACAGGGGCGCTGAAGCTTTCTTT; CDR3: CASGHRGAEAFF; size: .; J: TRBJ1-1; D: TRBD1; V: TRBV7-9; length: 12
DNA: TGTGCCAGCAGCTCTCCCACCGGGCCCCGCACCGGGGAGCTGTTTTTT; CDR3: CASSSPTGPRTGELFF; size: .; J: TRBJ2-2; D: .; V: TRBV5-4; length: 16
DNA: TGTGCCAGCAGTCAGGGGGCCTACGAAAAACTGTTTTTT; CDR3: CASSQGAYEKLFF; size: .; J: TRBJ1-4; D: TRBD1; V: TRBV25-1; length: 13
DNA: TGTGCCAGCAGTTTGGGGGGGCCCCAAAAATATACGCAGTATTTT; CDR3: CASSLGGPQKYTQYF; size: .; J: TRBJ2-3; D: .; V: TRBV28; length: 15
DNA: TGTGCCAGCAGCCCATTCCCCGGGACAGGGGGCACCGGGGAGCTGTTTTTT; CDR3: CASSPFPGTGGTGELFF; size: .; J: TRBJ2-2; D: TRBD1; V: TRBV9; length: 17
DNA: TGCGCCAGCAGCCAAGCCACCTACCGGGGGAGTAGTCCCGGGGAGCTGTTTTTT; CDR3: CASSQATYRGSSPGELFF; size: .; J: TRBJ2-2; D: .; V: TRBV4-3; length: 18
DNA: TGTGCCAGCAGCCCGCCGCACCTCGGACGTACCTCCTATGGCTACACCTTC; CDR3: CASSPPHLGRTSYGYTF; size: .; J: TRBJ1-2; D: .; V: TRBV28; length: 17
DNA: TGCGCCAGCAGCCGGGACCGCTACACCGGGGAGCTGTTTTTT; CDR3: CASSRDRYTGELFF; size: .; J: TRBJ2-2; D: .; V: TRBV4-1; length: 14
DNA: TGTGCCAGCAGCGTAGAAGGTTCGAGCAATCAGCCCCAGCATTTT; CDR3: CASSVEGSSNQPQHF; size: .; J: TRBJ1-5; D: .; V: TRBV9; length: 15
DNA: TGTGCCAGCAGTGAAGCAGGGACAGGAGATAATGAAAAACTGTTTTTT; CDR3: CASSEAGTGDNEKLFF; size: .; J: TRBJ1-4; D: TRBD1; V: TRBV6-1; length: 16
DNA: TGTGCCAGCCGACGGGGAGGCCGCGAGACCCAGTACTTC; CDR3: CASRRGGRETQYF; size: .; J: TRBJ2-5; D: .; V: TRBV7-9; length: 13
DNA: TGTGCCAGCAGGGGACGGAACACCGGGGAGCTGTTTTTT; CDR3: CASRGRNTGELFF; size: .; J: TRBJ2-2; D: .; V: TRBV6-6; length: 13
DNA: TGTGCCAGCAAAGAACGGGGTTTACAGGCCAATGAGCAGTTCTTC; CDR3: CASKERGLQANEQFF; size: .; J: TRBJ2-1; D: .; V: TRBV6-5; length: 15
DNA: TGTGCCAGTAGGCGATTAGCGGCGGGTAGCACAGATACGCAGTATTTT; CDR3: CASRRLAAGSTDTQYF; size: .; J: TRBJ2-3; D: .; V: TRBV19; length: 16
DNA: TGTGCCAGCAGCTTAGAGATTGGGGGTTCCATGAACACTGAAGCTTTCTTT; CDR3: CASSLEIGGSMNTEAFF; size: .; J: TRBJ1-1; D: .; V: TRBV7-6; length: 17
DNA: TGTGCCAGCATTACCGGGACCCCCTCCACCCATGGCTACACCTTC; CDR3: CASITGTPSTHGYTF; size: .; J: TRBJ1-2; D: .; V: TRBV6-5; length: 15
DNA: TGTGCCAGCTCCCAATCCGCCTCGGCGTATGGCTACACCTTC; CDR3: CASSQSASAYGYTF; size: once; J: TRBJ1-2; D: .; V: TRBV18; length: 14
DNA: TGTGCCATCACCCAGACAGGAGGAAACGAGCAGTACTTC; CDR3: CAITQTGGNEQYF; size: .; J: TRBJ2-7; D: .; V: TRBV10-3; length: 13
DNA: TGTGCCAGCAGCTCTCAAGCGGCTACCTCCTACAATGAGCAGTTCTTC; CDR3: CASSSQAATSYNEQFF; size: .; J: TRBJ2-1; D: .; V: TRBV7-2; length: 16
DNA: TGTGCCAGCTCACCACCCGGGACTCCTCGTGAGCAGTTCTTC; CDR3: CASSPPGTPREQFF; size: .; J: TRBJ2-1; D: .; V: TRBV18; length: 14
DNA: TGTGCCAGCAGTCTAGCACAGCAGGAAAAACTGTTTTTT; CDR3: CASSLAQQEKLFF; size: .; J: TRBJ1-4; D: .; V: TRBV28; length: 13